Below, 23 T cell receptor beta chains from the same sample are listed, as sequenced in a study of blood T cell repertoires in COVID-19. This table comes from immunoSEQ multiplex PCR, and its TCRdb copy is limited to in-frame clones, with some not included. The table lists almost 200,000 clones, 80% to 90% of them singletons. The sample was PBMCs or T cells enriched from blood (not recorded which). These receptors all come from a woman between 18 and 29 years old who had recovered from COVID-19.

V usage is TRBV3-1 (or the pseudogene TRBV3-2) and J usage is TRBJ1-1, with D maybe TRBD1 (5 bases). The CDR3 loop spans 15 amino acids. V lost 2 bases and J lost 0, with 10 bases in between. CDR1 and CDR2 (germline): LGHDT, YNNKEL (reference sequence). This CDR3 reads CASSQSDTLNTEAFF. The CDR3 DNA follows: TGTGCCAGCAGCCAATCGGACACCTTGAACACTGAAGCTTTCTTT.

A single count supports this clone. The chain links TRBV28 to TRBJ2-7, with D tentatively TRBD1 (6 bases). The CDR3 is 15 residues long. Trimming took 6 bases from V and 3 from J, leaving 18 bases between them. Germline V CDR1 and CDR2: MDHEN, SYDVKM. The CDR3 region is CASSNLPQGNYEQYF. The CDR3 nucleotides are TGTGCCAGCAGCAACCTCCCTCAGGGGAACTACGAGCAGTACTTC.

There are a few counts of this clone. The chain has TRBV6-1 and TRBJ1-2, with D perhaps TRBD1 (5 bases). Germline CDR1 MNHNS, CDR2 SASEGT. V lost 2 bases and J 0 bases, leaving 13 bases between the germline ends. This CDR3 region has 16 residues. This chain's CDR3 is CASSEIWGDSNYGYTF. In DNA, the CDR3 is TGTGCCAGCAGTGAAATTTGGGGGGATTCTAACTATGGCTACACCTTC.

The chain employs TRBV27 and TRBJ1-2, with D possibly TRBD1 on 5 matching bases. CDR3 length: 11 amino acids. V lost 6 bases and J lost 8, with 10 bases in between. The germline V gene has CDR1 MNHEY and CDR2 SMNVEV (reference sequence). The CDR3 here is CASSRRQGYTF. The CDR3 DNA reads TGTGCCAGCAGCCGACGACAGGGCTACACCTTC.

CDR3: CSVGRGGRSYNEQFF. The CDR3 nucleotides are TGCAGCGTTGGGCGGGGGGGCAGGTCCTACAATGAGCAGTTCTTC. The V call is TRBV29-1, the J call TRBJ2-1; the match to TRBD2 covers 9 bases. V was pared by 4 bases and J by 1 base, with 5 bases of the junction left unmatched. CDR1 is SQVTM, CDR2 ANQGSEA, per germline. This CDR3 is built from 15 residues.

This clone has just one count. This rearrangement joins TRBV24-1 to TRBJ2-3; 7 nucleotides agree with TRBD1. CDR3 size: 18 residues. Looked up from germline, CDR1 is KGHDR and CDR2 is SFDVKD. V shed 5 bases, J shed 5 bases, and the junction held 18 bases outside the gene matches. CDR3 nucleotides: TGTGCCACCAGTGGAGACCGCCCCGACAGGGCCGTTTTAGATACGCAGTATTTT. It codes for CATSGDRPDRAVLDTQYF.

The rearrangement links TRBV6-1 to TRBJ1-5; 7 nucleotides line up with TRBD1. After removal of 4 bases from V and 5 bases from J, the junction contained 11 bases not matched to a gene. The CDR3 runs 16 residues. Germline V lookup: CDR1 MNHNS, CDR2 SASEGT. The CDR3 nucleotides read TGTGCCAGCAGTGCCACGCTGACAGGGAGTTATCAGCCCCAGCATTTT. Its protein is CASSATLTGSYQPQHF.

CDR3 region: CASTSARGGLSTDTQYF. DNA of the CDR3: TGTGCCAGTACTTCCGCGCGAGGGGGTCTGAGCACAGATACGCAGTATTTT. The rearrangement links TRBV19 to TRBJ2-3, with D possibly being TRBD1 (6 bases). V lost 7 bases, J lost 0 bases, and 20 bases lay in between. CDR1 is LNHDA and CDR2 is SQIVND in the germline V gene (reference sequence). The length of the CDR3 is 17 residues.

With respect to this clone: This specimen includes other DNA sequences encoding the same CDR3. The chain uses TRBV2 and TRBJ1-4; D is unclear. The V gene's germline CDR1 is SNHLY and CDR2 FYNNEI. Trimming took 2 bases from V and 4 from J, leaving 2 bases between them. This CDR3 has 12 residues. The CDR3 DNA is TGTGCCAGCAGTGAACTTAATGAAAAACTGTTTTTT. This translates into CASSELNEKLFF.

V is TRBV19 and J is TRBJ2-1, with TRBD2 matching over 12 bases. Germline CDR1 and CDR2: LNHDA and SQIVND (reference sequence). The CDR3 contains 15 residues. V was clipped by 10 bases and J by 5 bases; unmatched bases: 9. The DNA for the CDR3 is TGTGCCATTACTTGGACTAGCGGGGTTGACAATGAGCAGTTCTTC. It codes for CAITWTSGVDNEQFF.

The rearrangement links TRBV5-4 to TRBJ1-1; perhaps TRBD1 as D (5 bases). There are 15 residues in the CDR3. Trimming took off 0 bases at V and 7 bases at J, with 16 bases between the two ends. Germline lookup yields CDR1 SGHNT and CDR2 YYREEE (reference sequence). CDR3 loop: CASSLGFFQGDEAFF. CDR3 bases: TGTGCCAGCAGCTTGGGGTTCTTCCAGGGCGATGAAGCTTTCTTT.

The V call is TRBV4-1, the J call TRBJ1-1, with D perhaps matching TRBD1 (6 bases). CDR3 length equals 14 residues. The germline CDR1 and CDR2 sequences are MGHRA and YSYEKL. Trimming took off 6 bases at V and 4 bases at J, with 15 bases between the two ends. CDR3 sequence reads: CASRGALRGTEAFF. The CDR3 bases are TGCGCCAGCAGGGGGGCCCTTCGGGGCACTGAAGCTTTCTTT.

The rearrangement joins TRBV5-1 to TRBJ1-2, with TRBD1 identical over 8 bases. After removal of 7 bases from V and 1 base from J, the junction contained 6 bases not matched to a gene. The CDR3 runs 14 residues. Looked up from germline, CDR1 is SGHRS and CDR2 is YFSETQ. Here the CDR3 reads CASRRTGINYGYTF. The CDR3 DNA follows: TGCGCCAGCCGGCGGACAGGGATTAACTATGGCTACACCTTC.

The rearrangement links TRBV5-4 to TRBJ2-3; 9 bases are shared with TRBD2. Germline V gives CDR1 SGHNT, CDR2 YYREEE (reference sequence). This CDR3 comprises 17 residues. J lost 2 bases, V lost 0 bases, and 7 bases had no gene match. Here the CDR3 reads CASSLGSSGADTDTQYF. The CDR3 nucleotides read TGTGCCAGCAGCTTGGGTTCTAGCGGGGCTGACACAGATACGCAGTATTTT.

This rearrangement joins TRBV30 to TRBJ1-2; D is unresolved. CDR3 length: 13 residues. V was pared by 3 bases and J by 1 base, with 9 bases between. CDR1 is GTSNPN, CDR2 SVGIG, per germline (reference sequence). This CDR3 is CAWSEGSNYGYTF. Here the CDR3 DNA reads TGTGCCTGGAGCGAGGGCAGTAACTATGGCTACACCTTC.

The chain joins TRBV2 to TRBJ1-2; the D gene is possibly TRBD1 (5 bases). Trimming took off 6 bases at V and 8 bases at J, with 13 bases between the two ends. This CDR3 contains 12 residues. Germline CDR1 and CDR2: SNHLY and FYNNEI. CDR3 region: CASRGEEQGYTF. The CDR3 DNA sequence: TGTGCCAGCAGAGGGGAAGAACAGGGCTACACCTTC.

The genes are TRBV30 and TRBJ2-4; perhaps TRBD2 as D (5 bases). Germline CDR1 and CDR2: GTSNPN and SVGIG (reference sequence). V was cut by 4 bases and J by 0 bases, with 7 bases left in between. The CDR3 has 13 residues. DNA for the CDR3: TGTGCCTGGAACGCGGGAGCCAAAAACATTCAGTACTTC. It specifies CAWNAGAKNIQYF.

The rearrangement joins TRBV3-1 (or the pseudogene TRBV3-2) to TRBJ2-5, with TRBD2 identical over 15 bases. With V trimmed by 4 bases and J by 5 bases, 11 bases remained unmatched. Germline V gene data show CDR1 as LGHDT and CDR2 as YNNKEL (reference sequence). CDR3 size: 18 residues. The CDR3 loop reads CASSRGTSGGPGRETQYF. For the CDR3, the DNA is TGTGCCAGCAGCCGAGGGACTAGCGGGGGGCCGGGTCGGGAGACCCAGTACTTC.

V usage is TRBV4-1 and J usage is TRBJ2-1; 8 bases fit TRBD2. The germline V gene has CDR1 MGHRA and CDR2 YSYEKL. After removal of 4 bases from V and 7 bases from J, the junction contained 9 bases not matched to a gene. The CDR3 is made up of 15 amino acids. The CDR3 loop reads CASSRSGGLFNEQFF. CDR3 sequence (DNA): TGCGCCAGCAGCCGGTCGGGGGGGCTTTTTAATGAGCAGTTCTTC.

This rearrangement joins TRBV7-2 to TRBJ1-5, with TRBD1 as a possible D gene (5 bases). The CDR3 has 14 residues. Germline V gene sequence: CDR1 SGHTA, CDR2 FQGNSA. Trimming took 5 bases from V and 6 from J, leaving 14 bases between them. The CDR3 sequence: CASSLTGGGQPQHF. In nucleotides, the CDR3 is TGTGCCAGCAGCCTCACGGGCGGGGGTCAGCCCCAGCATTTT.

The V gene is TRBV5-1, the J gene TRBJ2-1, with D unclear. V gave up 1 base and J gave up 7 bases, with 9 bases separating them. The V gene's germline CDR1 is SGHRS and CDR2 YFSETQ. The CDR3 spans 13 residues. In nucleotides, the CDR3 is TGCGCCAGCAGCTTGTGGCAGACTAATGAGCAGTTCTTC. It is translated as CASSLWQTNEQFF.

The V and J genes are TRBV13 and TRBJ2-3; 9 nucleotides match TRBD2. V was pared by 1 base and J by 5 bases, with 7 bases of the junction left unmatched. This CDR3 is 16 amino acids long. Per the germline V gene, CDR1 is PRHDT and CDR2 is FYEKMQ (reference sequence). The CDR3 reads CASSLVSGGRGDTQYF. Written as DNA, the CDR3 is TGTGCCAGCAGCTTAGTTAGCGGGGGCCGGGGAGATACGCAGTATTTT.

CDR3: CSVAGPYEQYF. The CDR3 DNA follows: TGCAGCGTTGCGGGTCCCTACGAGCAGTACTTC. The chain has TRBV29-1 and TRBJ2-7, with D unresolved. There are 11 residues in the CDR3. Germline V gene data show CDR1 as SQVTM and CDR2 as ANQGSEA. V was cut by 4 bases and J by 2 bases, with 6 bases left in between.